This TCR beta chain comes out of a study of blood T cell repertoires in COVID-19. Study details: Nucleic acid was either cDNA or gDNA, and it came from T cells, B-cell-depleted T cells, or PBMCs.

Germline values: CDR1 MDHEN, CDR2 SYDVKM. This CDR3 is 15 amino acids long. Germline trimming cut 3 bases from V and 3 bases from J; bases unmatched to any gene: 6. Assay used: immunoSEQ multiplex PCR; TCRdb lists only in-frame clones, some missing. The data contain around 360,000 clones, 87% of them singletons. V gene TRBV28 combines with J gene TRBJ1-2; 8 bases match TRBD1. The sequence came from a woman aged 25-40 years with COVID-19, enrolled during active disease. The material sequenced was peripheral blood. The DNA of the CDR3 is TGTGCCAGCAGTTTTACGGTCAGGGGGCACTATGGCTACACCTTC. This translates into CASSFTVRGHYGYTF.